This entry describes one TCR beta chain. This sample was taken from a study of radiotherapy plus CTLA-4 blockade in lung cancer. Sequencing was performed with immunoSEQ multiplex PCR; in TCRdb, only in-frame clones are kept and a portion is missing. Of 100,000 to 150,000 clones in the sample, approximately 90% are singletons; the top ten hold under 8%. V lost 6 bases to trimming and J lost 4 bases; unmatched junction nucleotides: 7. CDR3 length: 14 amino acids. The germline gives CDR1 SNHLY, CDR2 FYNNEI. The gene calls are TRBV2 and TRBJ1-2, with 8 bases that match TRBD1. This sequence originates from a human donor with non-small cell lung cancer that progressed on radiotherapy plus ipilimumab. The sequencing used peripheral blood, collected from a patient treated with radiotherapy plus ipilimumab. This chain's CDR3 is CASSLGDRGYGYTF. CDR3 nucleotides: TGTGCCAGCAGCCTAGGCGACAGGGGCTATGGCTACACCTTC.